The count of the clone carrying this T cell receptor beta chain is one. Its antigen is unidentified. Sequencing was designed to attain a depth spanning 1 in 200,000 to 1 in 1 million T cells. Only in-frame clones appear in the TCRdb table, and some are missing; sequencing was by immunoSEQ multiplex PCR. The sample lists over 110,000 clones, approximately 90% seen once, with about 10% in the top ten. This entry comes from a study of cytotoxic CD8 clonotypes in ibrutinib-treated CLL. Study details: The authors obtained response samples at a median of around eleven months of treatment, range 6 to 36.

V was clipped by 0 bases and J by 3 bases; unmatched bases: 9. The CDR3 totals 17 residues. Germline CDR1 KGHSH, CDR2 LQKENI. Findings of the study overall: Under therapy, public clonotypes either contracted or stayed stable, and they were uncommon.

The sample consisted of PBMCs, taken after 12 months of ibrutinib treatment. This receptor was identified in a human donor with chronic lymphocytic leukemia. The chain recombines TRBV18 with TRBJ2-7; 9 bases agree with TRBD1. The CDR3 spells CASSPPNGQGLNYEQYF. In nucleotides, the CDR3 is TGTGCCAGCTCACCACCGAATGGACAGGGGCTAAACTACGAGCAGTACTTC.